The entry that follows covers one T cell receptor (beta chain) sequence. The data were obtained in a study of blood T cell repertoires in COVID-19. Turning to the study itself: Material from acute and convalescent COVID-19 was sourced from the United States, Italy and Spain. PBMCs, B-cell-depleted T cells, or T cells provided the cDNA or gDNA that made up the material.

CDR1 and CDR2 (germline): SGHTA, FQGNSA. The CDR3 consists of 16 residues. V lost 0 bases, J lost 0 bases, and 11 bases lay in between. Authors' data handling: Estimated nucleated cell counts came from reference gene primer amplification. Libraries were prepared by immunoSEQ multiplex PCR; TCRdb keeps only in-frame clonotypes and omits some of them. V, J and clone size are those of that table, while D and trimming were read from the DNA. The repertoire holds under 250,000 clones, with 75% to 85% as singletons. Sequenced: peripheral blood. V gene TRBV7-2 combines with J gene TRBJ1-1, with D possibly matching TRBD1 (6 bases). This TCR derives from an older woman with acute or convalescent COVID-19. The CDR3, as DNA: TGTGCCAGCAGCTTAGCGGATCAGGGGATGAACACTGAAGCTTTCTTT. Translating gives CASSLADQGMNTEAFF. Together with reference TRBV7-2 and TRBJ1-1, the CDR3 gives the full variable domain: GAGVSQSPSNKVTEKGKDVELRCDPISGHTALYWYRQSLGQGLEFLIYFQGNSAPDKSGLPSDRFSAERTGGSVSTLTIQRTQQEDSAVYLCASSLADQGMNTEAFFGQGTRLTVV.